This T cell receptor beta chain came from a study of cytomegalovirus exposure and HLA in healthy donors. Study outcomes and limitations: Both high specificity and high sensitivity reportedly marked the classifier's diagnosis of cytomegalovirus status. Most TCR sequences were uncommon, yet certain public TCRs appeared in many donors. The study designated fewer than 200 TCR beta chains cytomegalovirus-associated.

With regard to this clone: No antigen is known for it.

This CDR3 contains 14 residues. J was trimmed by 2 bases and V by 10 bases; bases with no gene match: 9. The germline gives CDR1 SNHLY, CDR2 FYNNEI. Libraries were prepared by immunoSEQ multiplex PCR; TCRdb keeps only in-frame clonotypes and omits some of them. The sample includes 140,000 to 150,000 clones, approximately 88% seen only once; the top ten take 4.5% to 5.5%. The V gene is TRBV2, the J gene TRBJ1-2; the match to TRBD1 covers 8 bases. This clonotype was obtained from a man aged 18-30 years in good health and CMV-seropositive. Sequenced input: PBMCs. The CDR3 DNA reads TGTGCCAACACCTCGACAGGGGCAAACTATGGCTACACCTTC. This sequence encodes CANTSTGANYGYTF.